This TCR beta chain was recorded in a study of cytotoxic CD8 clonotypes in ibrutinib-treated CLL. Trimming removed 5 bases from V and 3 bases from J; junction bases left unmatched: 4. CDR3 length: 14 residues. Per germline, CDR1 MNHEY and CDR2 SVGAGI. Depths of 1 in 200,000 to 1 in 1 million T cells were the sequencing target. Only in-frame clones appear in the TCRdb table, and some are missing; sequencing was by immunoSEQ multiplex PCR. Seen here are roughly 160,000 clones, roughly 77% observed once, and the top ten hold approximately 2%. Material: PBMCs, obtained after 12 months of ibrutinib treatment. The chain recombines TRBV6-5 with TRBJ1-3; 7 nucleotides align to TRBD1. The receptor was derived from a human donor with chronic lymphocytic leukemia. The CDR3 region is CASSLDRVGNTIYF. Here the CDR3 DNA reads TGTGCCAGCAGTCTAGACAGGGTTGGAAACACCATATATTTT.